Each of the 20 T cell receptor beta chains below was sequenced from the same sample in a study of cytomegalovirus exposure and HLA in healthy donors. The PCR contained 60 Vbeta and 13 Jbeta primers. Profiled with immunoSEQ multiplex PCR; TCRdb holds only in-frame clones, not every one. This sample has about 140,000 clones, with approximately 79% found just once. The specimen was PBMCs. All receptors come from a woman aged 50 to 60 in good health and CMV-seropositive.

The chain recombines TRBV27 with TRBJ1-1; possibly TRBD1 for D (6 bases). V was cut by 3 bases and J by 5 bases, with 13 bases left in between. The CDR3 totals 14 residues. Germline CDR1 MNHEY, CDR2 SMNVEV (reference sequence). The CDR3 loop reads CASSLGGRITEAFF. Written as DNA, the CDR3 is TGTGCCAGCAGTTTGGGGGGGCGAATAACTGAAGCTTTCTTT.

This chain joins TRBV4-3 and TRBJ2-7; D is undetermined. The CDR3 is made up of 17 amino acids. The V and J ends lost 4 bases and 0 bases respectively, with 19 bases between them. Germline CDR1 is LGHNA and CDR2 is YSLEER. The CDR3 DNA follows: TGCGCCAGCAGCCCCGAGCCCGATAGAATCGACTCCTACGAGCAGTACTTC. It specifies CASSPEPDRIDSYEQYF.

This clone has just one count. The DNA of the CDR3 is TGTGCCATCAGCCCCCAGGGGGGAGAGGATGGCTACACCTTC. This codes for CAISPQGGEDGYTF. The chain links TRBV10-3 to TRBJ1-2; 7 positions match TRBD1. Germline V CDR1 and CDR2: ENHRY, SYGVKD. CDR3 length equals 14 residues. Losses at the gene ends were 6 bases for V and 6 bases for J; bases not matched to a gene: 10.

The V gene is TRBV28, the J gene TRBJ2-7; the D is unclear. Germline CDR1 is MDHEN and CDR2 is SYDVKM. The CDR3 consists of 14 residues. V was cut by 6 bases and J by 5 bases, with 17 bases left in between. CDR3 nucleotide sequence: TGTGCCAGCAGGTTGACTGGTGATCATGACGAGCAGTACTTC. This sequence encodes CASRLTGDHDEQYF.

The V call is TRBV5-4, the J call TRBJ2-7; D is undetermined. Trimming cost V 4 bases and J 2 bases, with 10 bases left between them. The CDR3 loop spans 13 amino acids. Germline CDR1 SGHNT, CDR2 YYREEE (reference sequence). The DNA for the CDR3 is TGTGCCAGCAGCCAGGCCCTAACCTACGAGCAGTACTTC. Encoded protein: CASSQALTYEQYF.

V is TRBV6-6 and J is TRBJ2-1, with 10 bases aligning to TRBD2. V was clipped by 2 bases and J by 4 bases; unmatched bases: 5. The CDR3 has 16 amino acids. Germline CDR1 and CDR2: MNHNY and SVGAGI (reference sequence). In DNA, the CDR3 is TGTGCCAGCAGTTACCGCAGCGGGGGGGCTTACAATGAGCAGTTCTTC. This gives the protein CASSYRSGGAYNEQFF.

V and J are TRBV6-5 and TRBJ2-1; 8 positions match TRBD2. There are 15 residues in the CDR3. Germline CDR1 MNHEY, CDR2 SVGAGI. The trim removed 6 bases at V and 8 bases at J, leaving 12 bases unmatched. CDR3 nucleotides: TGTGCCAGCAGCCTCCGACGGGGGGGCGGAGATGAGCAGTTCTTC. This codes for CASSLRRGGGDEQFF.

The CDR3 spells CAWSQGVSDTEAFF. The CDR3 bases are TGTGCCTGGAGCCAAGGGGTCTCGGACACTGAAGCTTTCTTT. J is TRBJ1-1 and V is TRBV30, with D possibly being TRBD1 (5 bases). The V end was cut by 3 bases, the J end by 3 bases, with 14 bases between. Per the germline V gene, CDR1 is GTSNPN and CDR2 is SVGIG (reference sequence). The CDR3 covers 14 residues.

CDR3 bases: TGTGCCAGCAGCGGGACTGGGGGAGGAACTGAAGCTTTCTTT. This gives the protein CASSGTGGGTEAFF. The chain recombines TRBV9 with TRBJ1-1; perhaps TRBD1 as D (5 bases). Germline V gives CDR1 SGDLS, CDR2 YYNGEE. The germline V and J ends were trimmed by 3 bases and 5 bases, with 14 bases remaining between them. The CDR3 is 14 amino acids. Full variable domain (outside the CDR3, taken from reference TRBV9 and TRBJ1-1): DSGVTQTPKHLITATGQRVTLRCSPRSGDLSVYWYQQSLDQGLQFLIQYYNGEERAKGNILERFSAQQFPDLHSELNLSSLELGDSALYFCASSGTGGGTEAFFGQGTRLTVV.

The CDR3 loop reads CASSEAVSVEQYF. DNA of the CDR3: TGTGCCAGCAGTGAAGCAGTTAGCGTCGAGCAGTACTTC. This chain uses TRBV2 with TRBJ2-7; D perhaps matches TRBD2 (5 bases). Germline V lookup: CDR1 SNHLY, CDR2 FYNNEI. The CDR3 consists of 13 residues. The V and J ends lost 0 bases and 6 bases respectively, with 9 bases between them.

The chain employs TRBV12-5 and TRBJ1-5; D is undetermined. CDR3 length: 17 residues. Trimming cost V 3 bases and J 0 bases, with 15 bases left between them. CDR1 and CDR2 (germline): LGHNT, FRNRAP. This CDR3 is CASGFSIGGFSNQPQHF. CDR3 sequence (DNA): TGTGCTAGTGGTTTTAGTATCGGCGGGTTTAGCAATCAGCCCCAGCATTTT.

The chain links TRBV7-2 to TRBJ1-5, with D possibly TRBD1 on 5 matching bases. The V end lost 2 bases, the J end lost 2 bases, and 7 bases lay between the germline ends. CDR3 length equals 14 residues. The germline V gene encodes CDR1 SGHTA and CDR2 FQGNSA. CDR3 amino acids: CASSLSRGNQPQHF. In nucleotides, the CDR3 is TGTGCCAGCAGCTTATCCAGGGGCAATCAGCCCCAGCATTTT.

This clone was seen only a few times. This sequence joins TRBV5-5 and TRBJ2-5, with D possibly TRBD2 on 5 matching bases. Trimming stripped 6 bases from V and 2 bases from J, with 11 bases between. The CDR3 contains 13 residues. The germline V gene has CDR1 SGHKS and CDR2 YYEKEE (reference sequence). CDR3 in DNA: TGTGCCAGCAACAAAGGCGGGCAAGAGACCCAGTACTTC. Its translation: CASNKGGQETQYF.

This clone appeared a few times. The gene calls are TRBV5-6 and TRBJ1-3; 9 nucleotides agree with TRBD1. Germline V gene data show CDR1 as SGHDT and CDR2 as YYEEEE. The CDR3 sequence is 15 residues long. Losses at the gene ends were 3 bases for V and 3 bases for J; bases not matched to a gene: 4. In nucleotides, the CDR3 is TGTGCCAGCAGCTGGACAGGGGCCCATGGAAACACCATATATTTT. Translated: CASSWTGAHGNTIYF.

On this clone itself: Other DNA sequences of this sample code for an identical CDR3. The chain uses TRBV9 and TRBJ2-5, with 12 bases aligning to TRBD2. Germline V gene data show CDR1 as SGDLS and CDR2 as YYNGEE. V gave up 0 bases and J gave up 2 bases; unmatched junction bases: 2. The CDR3 is 16 residues long. Written as DNA, the CDR3 is TGTGCCAGCAGCGTAGCCACTAGCGGGGGGCAAGAGACCCAGTACTTC. It translates to CASSVATSGGQETQYF.

V usage is TRBV28 and J usage is TRBJ1-5, with 8 nucleotides matching TRBD1. Germline V gene data show CDR1 as MDHEN and CDR2 as SYDVKM. The CDR3 has 14 residues. The V segment lost 2 bases and the J segment 4 bases; nucleotides outside the gene matches: 1. CDR3 in DNA: TGTGCCAGCAGTTTAGACAGGGGAAATCAGCCCCAGCATTTT. The encoded protein is CASSLDRGNQPQHF.

V is TRBV5-1 and J is TRBJ2-5; 7 bases agree with TRBD1. The V and J ends lost 7 bases and 3 bases, in that order; junction bases with no gene match: 6. CDR1 and CDR2 (germline): SGHRS, YFSETQ. The CDR3 runs to 13 residues. CDR3 in DNA: TGCGCCAGCGGGCTTGACAGGGAAGAGACCCAGTACTTC. Translating gives CASGLDREETQYF. The full variable domain, in which reference TRBV5-1 and TRBJ2-5 provide the parts outside the CDR3, is KAGVTQTPRYLIKTRGQQVTLSCSPISGHRSVSWYQQTPGQGLQFLFEYFSETQRNKGNFPGRFSGRQFSNSRSEMNVSTLELGDSALYLCASGLDREETQYFGPGTRLLVL.

This sequence joins TRBV28 and TRBJ1-2; D not resolved. Trimming removed 7 bases from V and 4 bases from J, with 7 bases in between. Germline lookup yields CDR1 MDHEN and CDR2 SYDVKM. This CDR3 is 11 amino acids long. CDR3 in amino acids: CASNRGYGYTF. For the CDR3, the DNA is TGTGCCAGCAATCGAGGCTATGGCTACACCTTC.

The chain joins TRBV10-1 to TRBJ2-3; 8 bases fit TRBD1. There are 14 residues in the CDR3. Trimming took 5 bases from V and 4 from J; bases not matched to a gene: 5. Germline lookup yields CDR1 WNHNN and CDR2 SYGVQD (reference sequence). The CDR3 loop reads CASSRGRGPDTQYF. The DNA for the CDR3 is TGCGCCAGCAGTCGCGGCAGGGGGCCAGATACGCAGTATTTT.

This clone appeared a single time. The chain has TRBV30 and TRBJ2-7, with a possible D match to TRBD1 (5 bases). Germline values: CDR1 GTSNPN, CDR2 SVGIG (reference sequence). The V gene lost 3 bases and the J gene lost 1 base, with 19 bases spanning the gap. This CDR3 comprises 16 residues. The CDR3 DNA follows: TGTGCCTGGAGGGGGCTGGCACAGCGATCTTCCTACGAGCAGTACTTC. Its protein product is CAWRGLAQRSSYEQYF.